This TCR beta chain was sequenced in a study of T cell responses to AZD1222 COVID-19 vaccine. Data came from immunoSEQ multiplex PCR; TCRdb stores just in-frame clones and leaves some out. Counted here are around 160,000 clones, 75% to 85% occurring once; the ten biggest clones make up approximately 4%. Study-level results: Among the donors, most were white British and more were female, and clonal diversity was possibly underestimated. Repertoires were collected only later (after the peak T cell response had occurred).

For this clone: Antigen specificity is unknown.

Germline V gives CDR1 LGHDT, CDR2 YNNKEL (reference sequence). Trimming shortened V by 0 bases and J by 2 bases, and 22 bases separated the two germline ends. The CDR3 has 19 residues. The TCR sequence derives from an adult in good health. Sequenced material: peripheral blood, taken on day 0 of MenACWY control vaccination. This rearrangement joins TRBV3-1 (or the pseudogene TRBV3-2) to TRBJ2-5, with D perhaps matching TRBD2 (5 bases). Here the CDR3 reads CASSQEGIRAGIEQETQYF. The CDR3 DNA sequence: TGTGCCAGCAGCCAAGAAGGGATAAGGGCCGGGATTGAGCAAGAGACCCAGTACTTC.